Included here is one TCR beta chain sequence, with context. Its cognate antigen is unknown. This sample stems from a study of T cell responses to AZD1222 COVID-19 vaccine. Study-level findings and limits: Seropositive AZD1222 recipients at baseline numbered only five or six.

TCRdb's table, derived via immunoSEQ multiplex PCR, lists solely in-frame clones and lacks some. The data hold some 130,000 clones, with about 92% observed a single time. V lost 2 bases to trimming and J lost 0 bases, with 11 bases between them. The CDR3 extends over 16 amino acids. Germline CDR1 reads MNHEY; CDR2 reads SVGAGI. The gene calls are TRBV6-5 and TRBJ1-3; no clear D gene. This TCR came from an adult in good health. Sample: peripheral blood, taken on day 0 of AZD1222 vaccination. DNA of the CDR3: TGTGCCAGCAGTTACCAATACAGAGGCTCTGGAAACACCATATATTTT. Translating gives CASSYQYRGSGNTIYF.